The 32 T cell receptor beta chains listed next were all sequenced from one sample in a study of blood T cell repertoires in COVID-19. The repertoire was sequenced with immunoSEQ multiplex PCR; TCRdb's copy has only in-frame clones and lacks some. The sample includes under 150,000 clones, about 90% of them seen just once. The material sequenced was peripheral blood. The receptors shown here come from a human donor in a cohort sampled during active COVID-19.

This chain's CDR3 is CSVEALQSEAFF. CDR3 coding DNA: TGCAGCGTTGAAGCCTTACAGTCCGAAGCTTTCTTT. This chain links TRBV29-1 with TRBJ1-1; no reliable D call. V lost 1 base and J 8 bases, leaving 11 bases between the germline ends. The CDR3 totals 12 residues. Germline CDR1 and CDR2: SQVTM and ANQGSEA.

The chain has TRBV29-1 and TRBJ1-3, with D hard to call. Germline V gene lookup returns CDR1 SQVTM and CDR2 ANQGSEA. The V gene lost 7 bases and the J gene lost 2 bases, with 9 bases spanning the gap. The CDR3 covers 12 residues. CDR3 in amino acids: CSADTTGNTIYF. CDR3 in DNA: TGCAGCGCCGACACAACTGGAAACACCATATATTTT.

The chain combines TRBV19 with TRBJ1-1; 8 bases match TRBD1. This CDR3 has 12 amino acids. Germline V gene lookup returns CDR1 LNHDA and CDR2 SQIVND (reference sequence). V lost 3 bases to trimming and J lost 9 bases; unmatched junction nucleotides: 3. The CDR3 here is CASSIGQGQAFF. CDR3 bases: TGTGCCAGTAGTATCGGACAGGGACAAGCTTTCTTT.

The chain has TRBV4-1 and TRBJ2-7, with 8 bases lining up with TRBD2. The V and J ends lost 3 bases and 5 bases, in that order; junction bases with no gene match: 9. Germline CDR1 reads MGHRA; CDR2 reads YSYEKL. The CDR3 spans 15 residues. The CDR3, as DNA: TGCGCCAGCAGCCAGGGAGCGGGAGAACTCGACGAGCAGTACTTC. This gives the protein CASSQGAGELDEQYF.

The rearrangement links TRBV7-9 to TRBJ2-7; possible D gene TRBD2, 5 bases. The V end was cut by 5 bases, the J end by 10 bases, with 15 bases between. Germline CDR1 reads SEHNR; CDR2 reads FQNEAQ (reference sequence). The CDR3 runs 12 residues. CDR3 DNA: TGTGCCAGCAGCCCCCCGGGGAAGGACCAGTACTTC. It encodes CASSPPGKDQYF. Together with reference TRBV7-9 and TRBJ2-7, the CDR3 gives the full variable domain: DTGVSQNPRHKITKRGQNVTFRCDPISEHNRLYWYRQTLGQGPEFLTYFQNEAQLEKSRLLSDRFSAERPKGSFSTLEIQRTEQGDSAMYLCASSPPGKDQYFGPGTRLTVT.

Written as DNA, the CDR3 is TGTGCCAGCAGTCCGGGACAGATTCCCTACGAGCAGTACTTC. This encodes CASSPGQIPYEQYF. The chain uses TRBV28 and TRBJ2-7; 7 bases fit TRBD1. V trimming: 5 bases; J trimming: 2 bases; junction bases outside the gene matches: 6. Germline-derived CDR1 and CDR2 are MDHEN and SYDVKM. The CDR3 length is 14 residues.

This chain joins TRBV7-2 and TRBJ2-3; TRBD1 matches at 8 bases. The CDR3 runs to 17 residues. Germline values: CDR1 SGHTA, CDR2 FQGNSA. V lost 0 bases and J lost 2; bases outside the gene matches: 7. The CDR3 here is CASSLARGTGYTDTQYF. The DNA for the CDR3 is TGTGCCAGCAGCTTAGCGCGCGGGACAGGCTACACAGATACGCAGTATTTT. Filled out from reference TRBV7-2 and TRBJ2-3, the complete variable domain reads GAGVSQSPSNKVTEKGKDVELRCDPISGHTALYWYRQSLGQGLEFLIYFQGNSAPDKSGLPSDRFSAERTGGSVSTLTIQRTQQEDSAVYLCASSLARGTGYTDTQYFGPGTRLTVL.

The rearrangement joins TRBV7-2 to TRBJ1-5; no definite D call. Trimming stripped 1 base from V and 0 bases from J, with 4 bases between. The CDR3 is 14 residues long. CDR1 SGHTA and CDR2 FQGNSA come from the germline V gene. CDR3 sequence reads: CASSLGHSNQPQHF. The DNA for the CDR3 is TGTGCCAGCAGCTTAGGACATAGCAATCAGCCCCAGCATTTT.

This clone was picked up one time. The chain couples TRBV28 to TRBJ1-1, with no clear D. CDR3 size: 13 residues. The germline V gene has CDR1 MDHEN and CDR2 SYDVKM. V lost 7 bases, J lost 6 bases, and 15 bases lay in between. This CDR3 reads CASTHPTVSEAFF. In nucleotides, the CDR3 is TGTGCCAGCACTCACCCTACGGTTTCTGAAGCTTTCTTT.

The CDR3 is CAWNDWTNSPLHF. CDR3 DNA sequence: TGTGCCTGGAATGATTGGACAAATTCACCCCTCCACTTT. This chain links TRBV30 with TRBJ1-6; perhaps TRBD1 as D (5 bases). V was trimmed by 4 bases and J by 7 bases, leaving 11 bases between them. Germline assignment: CDR1 GTSNPN and CDR2 SVGIG (reference sequence). The CDR3 is made up of 13 amino acids. Complete variable domain (other parts from reference TRBV30 and TRBJ1-6): SQTIHQWPATLVQPVGSPLSLECTVEGTSNPNLYWYRQAAGRGLQLLFYSVGIGQISSEVPQNLSASRPQDRQFILSSKKLLLSDSGFYLCAWNDWTNSPLHFGNGTRLTVT.

The chain recombines TRBV30 with TRBJ1-5; D is unclear. Germline V CDR1 and CDR2: GTSNPN, SVGIG (reference sequence). Trimming left V 7 bases short and J 2 bases short, with 12 bases between. The CDR3 loop spans 13 amino acids. The DNA of the CDR3 is TGTGCCTTTGGGAGGGAGGGCAATCAGCCCCAGCATTTT. The encoded protein is CAFGREGNQPQHF.

Regarding this clone: The sample holds other DNA sequences that translate to the same CDR3. The V call is TRBV19, the J call TRBJ2-1, with 9 positions matching TRBD2. The CDR3 runs 15 residues. Germline V gene lookup returns CDR1 LNHDA and CDR2 SQIVND (reference sequence). The V gene end was trimmed by 8 bases and the J gene end by 1 base; junction bases not matched to a gene: 6. In DNA, the CDR3 is TGTGCCAGTCGTACTAGCGGGCCTTCCTACAATGAGCAGTTCTTC. It encodes CASRTSGPSYNEQFF.

CDR3 loop: CASSLGGPGWSTDTQYF. The CDR3 DNA reads as TGTGCCAGCAGCTTAGGAGGTCCGGGATGGAGCACAGATACGCAGTATTTT. The chain joins TRBV7-9 to TRBJ2-3; D is perhaps TRBD2 (5 bases). CDR3 length: 17 amino acids. Per germline, CDR1 SEHNR and CDR2 FQNEAQ (reference sequence). Deletions cut 1 base from V and 0 bases from J, with 14 bases between.

As concerns this clone: Other DNA sequences of this sample code for an identical CDR3. The chain's CDR3 is CASSYSTGGNQPQHF. The DNA for the CDR3 is TGTGCCAGCAGTTACTCGACAGGGGGCAATCAGCCCCAGCATTTT. This chain uses TRBV6-6 with TRBJ1-5, with 8 bases matching TRBD1. Trimming cost V 0 bases and J 2 bases; bases outside gene matches: 0. The CDR3 runs to 15 residues. The germline gives CDR1 MNHNY, CDR2 SVGAGI (reference sequence).

The chain employs TRBV29-1 and TRBJ2-7, with a possible D match to TRBD2 (6 bases). The CDR3 runs 15 residues. Deletions cut 5 bases from V and 3 bases from J, with 20 bases between. Germline assignment: CDR1 SQVTM and CDR2 ANQGSEA. As DNA, the CDR3 is TGCAGCGTTCACCGCGAGTTTAGCGGAATCTACGAGCAGTACTTC. As protein: CSVHREFSGIYEQYF.

This chain connects TRBV18 to TRBJ2-7, with D unclear. V lost 0 bases and J lost 1, with 7 bases in between. CDR3 size: 14 residues. The germline V gene encodes CDR1 KGHSH and CDR2 LQKENI. CDR3 nucleotides: TGTGCCAGCTCACCACCGGCGGATTCCTACGAGCAGTACTTC. Amino acids: CASSPPADSYEQYF.

The chain couples TRBV7-2 to TRBJ2-3; D unclear. Trimming removed 3 bases at V and 3 bases at J, with 10 bases between. This CDR3 has 14 residues. Germline V lookup: CDR1 SGHTA, CDR2 FQGNSA. This CDR3 reads CASSFQRRTDTQYF. The CDR3 nucleotides read TGTGCCAGCAGCTTCCAACGGCGGACAGATACGCAGTATTTT.

This chain connects TRBV4-3 to TRBJ2-3; 9 bases line up with TRBD2. The length of the CDR3 is 18 residues. From germline, CDR1 is LGHNA and CDR2 YSLEER. The V gene end was trimmed by 0 bases and the J gene end by 2 bases; junction bases not matched to a gene: 9. CDR3 sequence (DNA): TGCGCCAGCAGCCAAGATTCGTCGCTAGCGGGGACCACAGATACGCAGTATTTT. Translating gives CASSQDSSLAGTTDTQYF.

The rearrangement uses TRBV19 and TRBJ1-5; possibly TRBD1 for D (6 bases). This CDR3 is 15 amino acids long. V was clipped by 3 bases and J by 9 bases, with 18 bases between them. Germline assignment: CDR1 LNHDA and CDR2 SQIVND (reference sequence). The CDR3 here is CASSMLSQGPRPQHF. The CDR3 DNA follows: TGTGCCAGTAGTATGCTAAGTCAGGGGCCCAGGCCCCAGCATTTT.

The V and J genes are TRBV20-1 and TRBJ2-1; D is unclear. The germline V and J ends were trimmed by 0 bases and 15 bases, with 12 bases remaining between them. CDR3 length equals 11 residues. Germline CDR1 is DFQATT and CDR2 is SNEGSKA (reference sequence). In DNA, the CDR3 is TGCAGTGCTAGAGAGGCGCAAAACAGGTTCTTC. Its translation is CSAREAQNRFF.

The chain has TRBV28 and TRBJ2-7; 8 bases align to TRBD1. CDR1 and CDR2 from the germline V gene are MDHEN and SYDVKM. The CDR3 has 16 amino acids. V shed 3 bases and J 6 bases; nucleotides not matched to a gene: 13. CDR3 nucleotide sequence: TGTGCCAGCAGTTTGTCGGCAGGGGGCGCAGAAGGCGAGCAGTACTTC. Translating it yields CASSLSAGGAEGEQYF.

This clone was recorded a few times. This chain connects TRBV29-1 to TRBJ2-7; D possibly corresponds to TRBD1 (6 bases). The CDR3 has 15 residues. Germline V gene data show CDR1 as SQVTM and CDR2 as ANQGSEA. Trimming cost V 5 bases and J 6 bases, with 23 bases left between them. CDR3 sequence reads: CSVHVQGKGQGEQYF. In DNA form, the CDR3 reads TGCAGCGTTCACGTACAGGGCAAGGGTCAAGGCGAGCAGTACTTC.

The chain joins TRBV5-1 to TRBJ2-6; perhaps TRBD1 as D (6 bases). The CDR3 spans 16 residues. V lost 4 bases to trimming and J lost 1 base, with 12 bases between them. Per the germline V gene, CDR1 is SGHRS and CDR2 is YFSETQ. CDR3 nucleotides: TGCGCCAGCAGCGACAGGTCCCCTTCTGGGGCCAACGTCCTGACTTTC. Its translation: CASSDRSPSGANVLTF.

V and J are TRBV16 and TRBJ1-2, with D possibly matching TRBD1 (5 bases). Germline values: CDR1 KGHSY, CDR2 FQNENV. Trimming stripped 0 bases from V and 2 bases from J, with 10 bases between. The CDR3 length is 15 residues. The CDR3 here is CASSQSGGWNYGYTF. The CDR3 DNA is TGTGCCAGCAGCCAATCGGGGGGATGGAACTATGGCTACACCTTC.

This clone was counted a single time. CDR3 in DNA: TGTGCCAGCAGCGCCCCGGAGGCCCCATATGGCTACACCTTC. Encoded protein: CASSAPEAPYGYTF. The chain is built from TRBV9 and TRBJ1-2; D gene ambiguous. Germline-derived CDR1 and CDR2 are SGDLS and YYNGEE. Between the trimmed V and J ends, which lost 3 bases and 5 bases, there was a span of 14 bases. The CDR3 is 14 residues long.

J is TRBJ2-7 and V is TRBV5-1, with 13 nucleotides matching TRBD2. The CDR3 is 14 residues long. CDR1 and CDR2 from the germline V gene are SGHRS and YFSETQ. Trimming took 0 bases from V and 11 from J; bases not matched to a gene: 5. DNA of the CDR3: TGCGCCAGCAGCTTGGGGACTAGCGGGGGCCCCAAGTACTTC. Translated: CASSLGTSGGPKYF. The full variable domain, its missing parts supplied by reference TRBV5-1 and TRBJ2-7, is KAGVTQTPRYLIKTRGQQVTLSCSPISGHRSVSWYQQTPGQGLQFLFEYFSETQRNKGNFPGRFSGRQFSNSRSEMNVSTLELGDSALYLCASSLGTSGGPKYFGPGTRLTVT.

CDR3 residues: CASSLWTSGTDTQYF. CDR3 DNA sequence: TGTGCCAGTAGTCTCTGGACTAGCGGCACAGATACGCAGTATTTT. This chain uses TRBV19 with TRBJ2-3, with 9 bases lining up with TRBD2. Germline loops: CDR1 LNHDA, CDR2 SQIVND (reference sequence). Trimming took 5 bases from V and 1 from J; bases not matched to a gene: 4. The CDR3 runs 15 residues.

The rearrangement uses TRBV20-1 and TRBJ1-1, with D possibly TRBD1 on 5 matching bases. The CDR3 is 18 amino acids. CDR1 and CDR2 (germline): DFQATT, SNEGSKA (reference sequence). Trimming left V 3 bases short and J 4 bases short, with 27 bases between. CDR3 protein: CSASTFGRGADMITEAFF. CDR3 nucleotide sequence: TGCAGTGCTAGTACTTTTGGCCGAGGTGCGGACATGATCACTGAAGCTTTCTTT.

V and J are TRBV7-2 and TRBJ2-2; 15 bases are a match to TRBD2. The junction had 11 bases not matched to a gene; V was cut back by 5 bases and J by 7 bases. The CDR3 contains 18 residues. The germline V gene encodes CDR1 SGHTA and CDR2 FQGNSA. CDR3 amino acids: CASSGTGLAGGLGGELFF. In DNA, the CDR3 is TGTGCCAGCAGCGGGACGGGACTAGCGGGGGGCCTGGGCGGGGAGCTGTTTTTT.

In its sample, this clone was seen once. The CDR3 bases are TGTGCCAGCTCACAAGGAGCAACTAATGAAAAACTGTTTTTT. Translating it yields CASSQGATNEKLFF. The V call is TRBV18, the J call TRBJ1-4; D remains unclear. Germline CDR1 KGHSH, CDR2 LQKENI. Trimming stripped 4 bases from V and 0 bases from J, with 6 bases between. The length of the CDR3 is 14 residues.

The chain is built from TRBV6-2 or TRBV6-3 and TRBJ2-3; 13 positions agree with TRBD2. This CDR3 contains 14 residues. Germline trimming cut 5 bases from V and 11 bases from J; bases unmatched to any gene: 7. CDR1 MNHEY and CDR2 SVGEGT come from the germline V gene. The CDR3 loop is CASSPGTSGDWQYF. The CDR3 DNA reads TGTGCCAGCAGTCCCGGGACTAGCGGGGATTGGCAGTATTTT.

This chain joins TRBV6-5 and TRBJ2-5; TRBD2 matches at 8 bases. CDR3 size: 15 residues. Germline assignment: CDR1 MNHEY and CDR2 SVGAGI. J gave up 1 base and V 9 bases, and 10 bases lay outside the gene matches. The CDR3 sequence: CASLFLGGGQETQYF. DNA of the CDR3: TGTGCCAGTCTCTTCCTCGGGGGGGGCCAAGAGACCCAGTACTTC.